The rows below give T cell receptor beta chains drawn from one sample of a study of response to subunit inactivated influenza vaccine. One entry per CDR3 protein results from TCRdb running MiXCR on the RT-PCR reads. The table has about 700,000 distinct CDR3 sequences, around 15% seen once. Sequencing used PBMCs from blood, obtained approximately 15 days before vaccination. These TCRs come from a man in his fifties or sixties who received an inactivated influenza vaccine. The CDR3 runs from the conserved cysteine through the conserved F or W. The order of the fields is J gene, D gene, V gene, clone size, CDR3 protein, CDR3 DNA. The D gene is left open where the match is weak. Clone size is stated in some rows and not others, as once, few, many or a class when expanded.

TRBJ2-7	.	TRBV9	.	CASSGWGGLDEQYF	TGTGCCAGCAGCGGTTGGGGAGGACTCGACGAGCAGTACTTC
TRBJ1-6	.	TRBV10-3	few	CAISESGGENSPLHF	TGTGCCATCAGTGAGTCTGGGGGCGAGAATTCACCCCTCCACTTT
TRBJ2-3	.	TRBV30	few	CAWRNPYTQYF	TGTGCCTGGAGGAACCCTTATACGCAGTATTTT
TRBJ2-7	TRBD2	TRBV20-1	few	CSAPRAGGRYEQYF	TGCAGTGCTCCAAGGGCGGGAGGAAGGTACGAGCAGTACTTC
TRBJ2-1	TRBD2	TRBV6-2/TRBV6-3	.	CASTPPGRTNEQFF	TGTGCCAGCACCCCCCCCGGGAGGACCAATGAGCAGTTCTTC
TRBJ1-2	.	TRBV28	.	CASNIGVGYTF	TGTGCCAGCAATATCGGTGTTGGCTACACCTTC
TRBJ2-5	TRBD1	TRBV20-1	.	CSAPGWDSQETQYF	TGCAGTGCCCCTGGGTGGGACAGTCAAGAGACCCAGTACTTC
TRBJ2-7	TRBD1	TRBV28	.	CASSLDQGAVGEQYF	TGTGCCAGCAGTTTAGATCAGGGGGCCGTCGGCGAGCAGTACTTC
TRBJ1-4	TRBD1	TRBV18	many	CASSLSPTGEGEKLFF	TGTGCCAGCTCACTTTCGCCTACAGGGGAAGGTGAAAAACTGTTTTTT
TRBJ2-2	TRBD2	TRBV4-1	.	CASGRFGGLAALAGELFF	TGCGCCAGCGGGCGATTTGGAGGACTAGCGGCTCTCGCCGGGGAGCTGTTTTTT
TRBJ2-1	.	TRBV9	.	CASSVVQAGLNEQFF	TGTGCCAGCAGCGTAGTACAGGCAGGGCTCAATGAGCAGTTCTTC
TRBJ2-5	TRBD2	TRBV20-1	.	CSARDLPRRGGTSQETQYF	TGCAGTGCTAGAGATCTGCCCCGGCGGGGGGGGACTTCCCAAGAGACCCAGTACTTC
TRBJ2-1	TRBD2	TRBV4-1	many	CASSRGGSNYNEQFF	TGCGCCAGCAGCCGCGGGGGTTCCAACTACAATGAGCAGTTCTTC
TRBJ1-4	.	TRBV18	few	CASSRDIEKLFF	TGTGCCAGCTCACGGGACATTGAAAAACTGTTTTTT
TRBJ2-1	.	TRBV2	.	CASSKGQGTLGVEQFF	TGTGCCAGCAGTAAAGGGCAAGGGACGCTCGGGGTTGAGCAGTTCTTC
TRBJ2-3	.	TRBV7-2	few	CASRKGGDTQYF	TGTGCCAGCAGAAAAGGAGGAGATACGCAGTATTTT
TRBJ2-7	.	TRBV28	.	CASSGPRGQYF	TGTGCCAGCAGTGGGCCTCGGGGGCAGTACTTC
TRBJ1-5	.	TRBV20-1	.	CSARQPGGAQHF	TGCAGTGCTAGACAGCCGGGGGGGGCCCAGCATTTT
TRBJ1-5	TRBD1	TRBV6-2/TRBV6-3	.	CASSYATGLGNQPQHF	TGTGCCAGCAGTTACGCGACAGGGTTGGGCAATCAGCCCCAGCATTTT
TRBJ2-7	.	TRBV3-1	many	CASSQQPYEQYF	TGTGCCAGCAGCCAGCAGCCCTACGAGCAGTACTTC
TRBJ1-6	.	TRBV5-1	few	CASSSGSGHDSPLHF	TGCGCCAGCAGCTCCGGCAGCGGGCATGATTCACCCCTCCACTTT
TRBJ1-2	.	TRBV4-3	few	CASSQDAPGGYGYTF	TGCGCCAGCAGCCAAGATGCCCCGGGGGGTTATGGCTACACCTTC
TRBJ1-5	TRBD1	TRBV5-1	.	CASSFETGYPQPQHF	TGCGCCAGCAGCTTCGAGACAGGGTATCCGCAGCCCCAGCATTTT
TRBJ2-5	TRBD2	TRBV20-1	.	CSAGTSRKTQYF	TGCAGTGCTGGGACTAGTAGGAAGACCCAGTACTTC
TRBJ2-7	.	TRBV10-3	.	CAINREVSSHEQYF	TGTGCCATCAATCGTGAAGTATCCAGCCACGAGCAGTACTTC
TRBJ1-1	.	TRBV3-1	many	CASSQAGAGEAFF	TGTGCCAGCAGCCAAGCGGGGGCTGGTGAAGCTTTCTTT
TRBJ2-7	TRBD2	TRBV28	few	CASSPGGGVVYEQYF	TGTGCCAGCAGTCCCGGGGGAGGGGTGGTCTACGAGCAGTACTTC
TRBJ2-1	TRBD1	TRBV29-1	few	CSERTGIYNEQFF	TGCAGCGAGAGGACAGGAATCTACAATGAGCAGTTCTTC
TRBJ1-6	.	TRBV7-2	few	CASSLADSNSPLHF	TGTGCCAGCAGCTTAGCCGACAGTAATTCACCCCTCCACTTT
TRBJ1-2	.	TRBV20-1	.	CSADQGNYGYTF	TGCAGTGCAGATCAGGGGAACTATGGCTACACCTTC
TRBJ2-2	.	TRBV29-1	many	CSVVYRSGELFF	TGCAGCGTTGTATACAGGTCCGGGGAGCTGTTTTTT
TRBJ2-1	TRBD2	TRBV29-1	many	CSVCGLAGMFYNEQFF	TGCAGCGTTTGTGGACTAGCGGGGATGTTCTACAATGAGCAGTTCTTC
TRBJ2-7	.	TRBV27	few	CASSLERPGGTGPHEQYF	TGTGCCAGCAGTTTAGAACGCCCTGGGGGAACGGGTCCCCACGAGCAGTACTTC
TRBJ2-3	TRBD1	TRBV6-4	few	CASPRDRGLYTQYF	TGTGCCAGCCCCCGGGACAGGGGACTATATACGCAGTATTTT
TRBJ2-2	.	TRBV6-1	.	CASLRQPNTGELFF	TGTGCCAGCTTGCGTCAGCCGAACACCGGGGAGCTGTTTTTT
TRBJ1-3	.	TRBV12-3/TRBV12-4	many	CASVQMGTIYF	TGTGCCAGCGTACAGATGGGCACCATATATTTT